The clone carrying this T cell receptor (beta chain) was seen repeatedly, ten times or more. The antigen remains undetermined. This entry comes from a study of neurological immune-mediated disorders. Overall study results and limits: The level of TCR clonal expansion was highest in patients with HTLV-1-associated myelopathy and lowest in multiple sclerosis, where it fell below the level seen in healthy controls.

Whenever a sequencing run was performed, it yielded over 170 million TCR-beta sequences from 15-18 subjects. TCRdb reprocessed the 5' RACE reads with MiXCR, giving one entry per CDR3 protein. This sample has some 38,000 distinct CDR3 sequences, with roughly 15% found just once. Unsorted libraries were generated from 2 million PBMCs. These cells had been stored in RNAlater at -80 C. The source of this sequence is a woman aged 45 to 65 with HTLV-1-associated myelopathy (HAM/TSP). The sample taken for sequencing was PBMCs.

The CDR3 DNA reads as TGTGCCAGCAGTCTTCACTCCTATAATTCACCCCTCCACTTT. Residues: CASSLHSYNSPLHF. The rearrangement uses TRBV6-5 and TRBJ1-6; the D is unclear. V was pared by 5 bases and J by 0 bases, with 5 bases between. This CDR3 spans 14 amino acids. The germline V gene encodes CDR1 MNHEY and CDR2 SVGAGI.